This entry features one TCR beta chain sequence. This clonotype was recorded a few times. Which antigen it targets is not known. Base quality data are lacking; no much larger clone is found one base away. PBMCs were isolated by Ficoll-Paque density gradient centrifugation. The data originate from a study of T-cell memory formation after mild COVID-19 (dated by TCRdb to about 2021). Notes on the research overall: TCR sequence clusters from the two donors were found to be largely donor specific. In a couple of donors, T-cell clones that expanded and contracted after mild COVID-19 were followed by sequencing TCRalpha and TCRbeta repertoires longitudinally. Two young, previously healthy adult volunteers, one female and one male, were included in the cohort. Overall study outcomes, separate from this receptor: The study included only a couple of mild cases, and larger cohorts that include severe cases with pre-infection samples were judged to be necessary. Some responding clones were detected in pre-infection memory, suggesting pre-existing cross-reactive memory T cells joined the SARS-CoV-2 response. Balanced CD4/CD8 phenotypes were observed for clones contracting from day 15 to 85, whereas a bias towards CD4+ was observed for a second wave of clones expanding from day 15 to 37. SARS-CoV-2 specificity of the second-wave clones peaking on day 37 was not confirmed. Contracting CD4+ clones appeared mostly in the CM and EM memory subsets, whereas CD8+ clones were enriched in EMRA.

Sequencing took place on an Illumina NovaSeq 6000. cDNA libraries for TCRalpha and TCRbeta were prepared by 5'RACE using constant-segment primers, with sample barcodes and unique molecular identifiers added. Trizol reagent was used to extract RNA from every sample. Library amplification was performed in two PCR steps, and a second sample barcode and Illumina TruSeq adapters were introduced in the second step. The libraries were sequenced on an Illumina NovaSeq using 2 x 150 bp paired-end reads. The study's own analysis went as follows. With migec v1.2.7, reads were demultiplexed and then collapsed into UMI-guided consensus sequences. Using mixcr v2.1.11, UMI consensuses were aligned to TRA and TRB V and J templates and then assembled into clonotypes. Expanded or contracted clonotypes were those called significant by both edgeR and NoisET, with noise models trained on biological replicates. edgeR calls used a false discovery rate-adjusted p below 0.01 and a log2 fold-change threshold of 1. As an exploratory analysis of dynamics, max-normalized trajectories of the 1000 most abundant clonotypes were examined with PCA combined with hierarchical clustering. Separately sequenced CD4+ and CD8+ repertoires were used to assign the CD4 or CD8 phenotype of responding clones. TCRdb reworked the public reads: Q25 trimming with fastp, MiXCR clone assembly, productive beta chains retained. A single entry per CDR3 protein holds the most common genes and DNA from its merged rows. TCRdb's processing, not the authors' own work, is the source of the V and J calls. The sample data list around 470,000 distinct CDR3 sequences, and 15% to 20% of these were observed just once. The ten largest account for approximately 8.4% of the sample.

V is pared back by 3 bases and J by 4 bases, with 13 bases lying between the germline termini. Including cysteine and phenylalanine, the CDR3 has 15 amino acids. The read is trimmed to its CDR3 DNA, 45 bases read in frame from base 1. The chain joins TRBV12-3 or TRBV12-4 to TRBJ2-1; too little of a D gene remains to name it. The source is an adult woman who had mild COVID-19 (a few samples of this study predate the infection). The sample titles of this study are shuffled in the database, so cell type and time point are left out; the donor was told from shared clones. The sequenced sample was PBMCs or a T cell subset sorted from them (not recorded which). This receptor carries the CDR3 CASSLGRYLYNEQFF. The nucleotide sequence is TGTGCCAGCAGTTTGGGTCGCTACCTGTACAATGAGCAGTTCTTC.